This T cell receptor beta chain was profiled in a study of patients and donors after allogeneic stem cell transplantation. MiXCR was run by TCRdb on the RT-PCR reads, yielding one entry per CDR3 protein. The repertoire has about 40,000 distinct CDR3 sequences, roughly 29% of them found once; the top ten carry about two thirds. The TCR sequence derives from a human donor who was either an allogeneic HSCT recipient or a stem cell or donor lymphocyte infusion donor (not recorded which). It is not recorded whose cells these are; they may come from a transplant donor. Sequences were obtained from blood, either unsorted or a sorted T cell fraction (not recorded which).

CDR3 residues: CASSLEPSSYNEQFF. The CDR3 DNA is TGTGCCAGCAGCTTAGAACCTAGCTCCTACAATGAGCAGTTCTTC. This chain joins TRBV7-8 and TRBJ2-1; D not certain. Trimming cost V 1 base and J 0 bases, with 7 bases left between them. The germline V gene has CDR1 SGHVS and CDR2 FQNEAQ. The CDR3 extends over 15 amino acids.